Described below is a single TCR beta chain sequence and its context. This entry is derived from a study of control samples from healthy donors and cancer patients. Germline loops: CDR1 PRHDT, CDR2 FYEKMQ (reference sequence). The V end lost 7 bases, the J end lost 5 bases, and 14 bases lay between the germline ends. The CDR3 sequence is 13 residues long. Clones were sequenced by immunoSEQ multiplex PCR, and TCRdb holds only the in-frame ones, with some missing. The sample yields 130,000 or so clones, 80% to 90% seen once. The chain uses TRBV13 and TRBJ2-5; perhaps D is TRBD1 or TRBD2 (5 bases each). What was sequenced was blood. This TCR derives from a middle-aged man in good health. CDR3 protein: CASTYGGGETQYF. In DNA, the CDR3 is TGTGCCAGCACCTACGGTGGGGGTGAGACCCAGTACTTC.